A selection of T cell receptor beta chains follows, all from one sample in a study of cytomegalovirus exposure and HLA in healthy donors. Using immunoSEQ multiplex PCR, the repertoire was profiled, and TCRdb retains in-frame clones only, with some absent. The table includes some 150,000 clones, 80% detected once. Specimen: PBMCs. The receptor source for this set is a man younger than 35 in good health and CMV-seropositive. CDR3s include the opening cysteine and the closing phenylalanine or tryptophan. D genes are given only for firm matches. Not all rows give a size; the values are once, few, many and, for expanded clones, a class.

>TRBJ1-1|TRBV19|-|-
CASSKEDRPNTEAFF
TGTGCCAGTAGTAAGGAAGACAGGCCGAACACTGAAGCTTTCTTT
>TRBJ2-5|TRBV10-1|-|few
CASSEEVFSPQYF
TGCGCCAGCAGTGAGGAGGTATTTTCGCCCCAGTACTTC
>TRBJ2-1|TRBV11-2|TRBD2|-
CASSLGGLSSGPYNEQFF
TGTGCCAGCAGCTTAGGTGGGTTGAGTAGCGGGCCCTACAATGAGCAGTTCTTC
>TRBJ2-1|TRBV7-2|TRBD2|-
CASSLVGGGSYNEQFF
TGTGCCAGCAGCTTAGTCGGGGGGGGTTCCTACAATGAGCAGTTCTTC
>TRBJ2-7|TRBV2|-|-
CASSGSGEQYF
TGTGCCAGCAGTGGCTCGGGAGAGCAGTACTTC
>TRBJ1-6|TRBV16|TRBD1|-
CASSPQAPGQGGGSPLHF
TGTGCCAGCAGCCCCCAGGCCCCGGGACAGGGAGGTGGTTCACCCCTCCACTTT
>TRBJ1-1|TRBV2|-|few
CASSAVAATEAFF
TGTGCCAGCAGTGCAGTGGCCGCCACTGAAGCTTTCTTT
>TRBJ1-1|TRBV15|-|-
CATSRDNRAWAEAFF
TGTGCCACCAGCAGAGATAACAGGGCGTGGGCTGAAGCTTTCTTT
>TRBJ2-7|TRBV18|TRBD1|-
CASSPGQSYEQYF
TGTGCCAGCTCACCGGGACAGTCCTACGAGCAGTACTTC
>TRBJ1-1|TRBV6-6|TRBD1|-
CASSPTGEQAFF
TGTGCCAGCAGTCCGACAGGGGAACAAGCTTTCTTT
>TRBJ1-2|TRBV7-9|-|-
CASSRGGSLDYGYTF
TGTGCCAGCAGCCGGGGGGGCAGTCTCGATTATGGCTACACCTTC
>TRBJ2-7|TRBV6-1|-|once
CASRSPDRSSYEQYF
TGTGCCAGCAGAAGCCCTGACAGGAGCTCCTACGAGCAGTACTTC
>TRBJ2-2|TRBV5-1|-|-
CASSLVIWTVNFLNTGELFF
TGCGCCAGCAGCTTGGTAATCTGGACAGTCAACTTCCTGAACACCGGGGAGCTGTTTTTT
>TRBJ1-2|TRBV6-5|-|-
CASSYSLDTRGYGYTF
TGTGCCAGCAGTTACTCGCTTGATACCAGGGGCTATGGCTACACCTTC
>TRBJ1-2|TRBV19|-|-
CASSINGPYGYTF
TGTGCCAGTAGTATCAACGGTCCTTATGGCTACACCTTC
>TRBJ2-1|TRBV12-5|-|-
CASGLPLAYTYNEQFF
TGTGCTAGTGGCCTACCTCTAGCGTATACCTACAATGAGCAGTTCTTC
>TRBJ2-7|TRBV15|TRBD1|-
CATSRDRGRHEQYF
TGTGCCACCAGCAGAGACAGGGGGCGCCACGAGCAGTACTTC
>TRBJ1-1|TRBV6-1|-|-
CASSEVGRGAFF
TGTGCCAGCAGTGAAGTCGGGAGGGGGGCTTTCTTT
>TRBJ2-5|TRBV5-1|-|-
CASSLSGETQYF
TGCGCCAGCAGCTTGTCCGGGGAGACCCAGTACTTC
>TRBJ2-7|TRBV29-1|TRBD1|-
CSGGTGTNEQYF
TGCAGCGGGGGGACAGGGACTAACGAGCAGTACTTC
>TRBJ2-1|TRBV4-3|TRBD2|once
CASSQDAGGSNEQFF
TGCGCCAGCAGCCAAGACGCGGGGGGGAGCAATGAGCAGTTCTTC
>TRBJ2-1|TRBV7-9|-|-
CASSLYPGMGWGSYNEQFF
TGTGCCAGCAGCCTTTATCCGGGAATGGGGTGGGGCTCCTACAATGAGCAGTTCTTC
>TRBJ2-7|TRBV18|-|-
CASSRAGVTNYEQYF
TGTGCCAGCTCACGGGCCGGGGTGACGAACTACGAGCAGTACTTC
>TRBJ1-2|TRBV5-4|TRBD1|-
CASSSGQGDGYTF
TGTGCCAGCAGCTCGGGACAGGGAGATGGCTACACCTTC
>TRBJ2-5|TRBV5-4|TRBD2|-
CASSGGTRGGDQYF
TGTGCCAGCAGCGGGGGGACTCGGGGGGGGGACCAGTACTTC
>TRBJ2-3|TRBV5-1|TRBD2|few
CASSVLAGPDTQYF
TGCGCCAGCAGCGTACTAGCGGGCCCAGATACGCAGTATTTT
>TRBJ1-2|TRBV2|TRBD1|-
CASSEALGTGPTRTF
TGTGCCAGCAGTGAAGCGCTTGGGACAGGGCCTACGAGAACCTTC
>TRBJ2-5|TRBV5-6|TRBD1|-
CASSLAVGGGQETQYF
TGTGCCAGCAGCTTGGCGGTAGGGGGCGGACAAGAGACCCAGTACTTC
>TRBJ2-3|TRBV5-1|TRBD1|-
CASSPGQGPTDTQYF
TGCGCCAGCAGCCCGGGACAGGGTCCCACAGATACGCAGTATTTT